This TCR beta chain was documented in a study of T cells in Graves' hyperthyroidism and ophthalmopathy. Whole-study results and caveats: Blood shared most expanded thyroid clonotypes above 0.001.

The germline CDR1 and CDR2 sequences are LNHDA and SQIVND (reference sequence). V was pared by 3 bases and J by 1 base, with 9 bases between. The CDR3 covers 14 residues. The investigators amplified TCR beta CDR3 regions from RNA transcripts. The TCR CDR3 first-round RT-PCR relied on the HTBI primer set. TCRdb used MiXCR to reprocess the multiplex PCR reads, holding one entry per CDR3 protein. The repertoire holds approximately 480,000 distinct CDR3 sequences, less than 25% seen once, with around 27% in the top ten. This clonotype was recorded many times. Its specificity is unknown. This TCR came from a man younger than 30 with Graves' hyperthyroidism. The rearrangement joins TRBV19 to TRBJ1-1; tentatively, D is TRBD1 (5 bases). The source material was blood. In nucleotides, the CDR3 is TGTGCCAGTAGTATGGGACGGCAGAACACTGAAGCTTTCTTT. It encodes CASSMGRQNTEAFF.